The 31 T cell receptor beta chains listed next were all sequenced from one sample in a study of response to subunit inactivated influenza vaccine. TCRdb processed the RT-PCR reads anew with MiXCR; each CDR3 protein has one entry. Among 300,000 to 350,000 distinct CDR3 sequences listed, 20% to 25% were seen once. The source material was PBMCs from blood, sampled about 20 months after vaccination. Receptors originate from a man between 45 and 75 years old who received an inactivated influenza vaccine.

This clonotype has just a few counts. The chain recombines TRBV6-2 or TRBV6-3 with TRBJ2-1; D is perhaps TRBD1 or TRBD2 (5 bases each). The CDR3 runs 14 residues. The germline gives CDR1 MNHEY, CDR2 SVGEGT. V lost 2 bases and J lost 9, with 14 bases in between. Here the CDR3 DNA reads TGTGCCAGCAGTTACGCAGGGAGTTTCGGTGAGCAGTTCTTC. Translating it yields CASSYAGSFGEQFF.

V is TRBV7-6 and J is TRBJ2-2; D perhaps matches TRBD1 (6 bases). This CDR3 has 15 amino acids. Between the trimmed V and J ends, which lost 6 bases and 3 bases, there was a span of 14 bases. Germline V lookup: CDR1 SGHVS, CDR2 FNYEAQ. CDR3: CASRSTGLDTGELFF. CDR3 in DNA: TGTGCCAGCAGGAGTACAGGGTTGGACACCGGGGAGCTGTTTTTT.

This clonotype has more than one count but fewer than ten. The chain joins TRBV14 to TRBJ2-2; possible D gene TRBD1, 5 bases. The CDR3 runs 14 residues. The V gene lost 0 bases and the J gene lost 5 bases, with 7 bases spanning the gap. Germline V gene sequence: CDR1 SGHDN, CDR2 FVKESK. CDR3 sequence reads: CASSQDWTTGELFF. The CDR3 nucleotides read TGTGCCAGCAGCCAAGACTGGACAACCGGGGAGCTGTTTTTT.

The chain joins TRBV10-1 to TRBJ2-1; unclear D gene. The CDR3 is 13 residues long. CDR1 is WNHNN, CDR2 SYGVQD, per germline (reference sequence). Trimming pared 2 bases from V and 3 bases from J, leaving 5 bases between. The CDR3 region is CASSEGIYNEQFF. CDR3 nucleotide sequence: TGCGCCAGCAGTGAGGGCATCTACAATGAGCAGTTCTTC.

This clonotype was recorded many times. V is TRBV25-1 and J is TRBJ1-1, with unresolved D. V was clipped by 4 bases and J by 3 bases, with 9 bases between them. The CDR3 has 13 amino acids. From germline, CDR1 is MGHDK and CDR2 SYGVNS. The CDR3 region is CASSVGVDTEAFF. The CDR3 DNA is TGTGCCAGCAGTGTTGGGGTGGACACTGAAGCTTTCTTT.

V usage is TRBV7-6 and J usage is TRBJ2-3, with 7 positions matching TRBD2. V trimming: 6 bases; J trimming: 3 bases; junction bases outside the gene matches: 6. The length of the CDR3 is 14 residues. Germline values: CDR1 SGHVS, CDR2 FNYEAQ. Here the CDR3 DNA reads TGTGCCAGCAGTCCCCCGGGGGGAACAGATACGCAGTATTTT. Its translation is CASSPPGGTDTQYF.

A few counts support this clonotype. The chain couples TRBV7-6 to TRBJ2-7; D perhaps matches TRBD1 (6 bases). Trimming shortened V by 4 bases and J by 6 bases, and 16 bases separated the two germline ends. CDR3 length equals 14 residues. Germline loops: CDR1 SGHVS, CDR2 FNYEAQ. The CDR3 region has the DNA TGTGCCAGCAGCTCGGGACACGGTTTCTCCGAGCAGTACTTC. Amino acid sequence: CASSSGHGFSEQYF.

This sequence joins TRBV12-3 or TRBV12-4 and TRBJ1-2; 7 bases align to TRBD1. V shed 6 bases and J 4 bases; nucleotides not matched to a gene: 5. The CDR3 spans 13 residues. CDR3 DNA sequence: TGTGCCAGCAGCCGGGACAGAGCCTATGGCTACACCTTC. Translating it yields CASSRDRAYGYTF.

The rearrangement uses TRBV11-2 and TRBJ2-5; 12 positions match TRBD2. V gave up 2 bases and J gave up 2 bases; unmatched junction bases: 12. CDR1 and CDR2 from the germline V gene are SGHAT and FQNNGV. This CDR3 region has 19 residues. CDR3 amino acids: CASSLNSGLAGLSQETQYF. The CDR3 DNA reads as TGTGCCAGCAGCTTAAATTCGGGACTAGCGGGTCTAAGTCAAGAGACCCAGTACTTC.

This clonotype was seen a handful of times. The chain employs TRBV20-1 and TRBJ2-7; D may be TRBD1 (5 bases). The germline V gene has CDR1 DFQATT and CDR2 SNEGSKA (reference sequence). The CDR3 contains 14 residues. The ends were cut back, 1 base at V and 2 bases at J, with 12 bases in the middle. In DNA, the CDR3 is TGCAGTGCTAGAGTTCCAGGGAAAACCTACGAGCAGTACTTC. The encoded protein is CSARVPGKTYEQYF.

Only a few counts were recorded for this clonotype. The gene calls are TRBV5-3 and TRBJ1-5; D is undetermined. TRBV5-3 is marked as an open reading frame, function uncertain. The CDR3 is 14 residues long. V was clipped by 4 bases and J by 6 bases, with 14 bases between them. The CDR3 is CARSLKRAGQPQHF. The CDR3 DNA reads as TGTGCCAGAAGCCTAAAGAGGGCGGGTCAGCCCCAGCATTTT.

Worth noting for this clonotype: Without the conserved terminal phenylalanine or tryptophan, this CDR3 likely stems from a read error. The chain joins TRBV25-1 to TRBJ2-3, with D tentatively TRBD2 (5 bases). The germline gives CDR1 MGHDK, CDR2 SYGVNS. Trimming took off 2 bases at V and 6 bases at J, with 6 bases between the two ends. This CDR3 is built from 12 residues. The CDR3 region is CASSEGEDTQYS. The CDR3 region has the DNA TGTGCCAGCAGTGAAGGGGAGGATACGCAGTATTCT.

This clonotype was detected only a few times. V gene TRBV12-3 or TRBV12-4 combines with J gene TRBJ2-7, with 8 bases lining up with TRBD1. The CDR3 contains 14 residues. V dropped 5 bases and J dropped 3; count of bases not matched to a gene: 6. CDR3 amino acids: CASSMGTGFYEQYF. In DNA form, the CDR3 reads TGTGCCAGCAGTATGGGGACAGGTTTCTACGAGCAGTACTTC.

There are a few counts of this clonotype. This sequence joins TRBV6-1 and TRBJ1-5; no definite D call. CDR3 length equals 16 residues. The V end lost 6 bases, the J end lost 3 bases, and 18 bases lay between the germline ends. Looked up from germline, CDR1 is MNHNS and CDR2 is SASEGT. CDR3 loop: CASSRGLPDYNQPQHF. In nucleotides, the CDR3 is TGTGCCAGCAGCCGAGGGCTGCCAGACTACAATCAGCCCCAGCATTTT.

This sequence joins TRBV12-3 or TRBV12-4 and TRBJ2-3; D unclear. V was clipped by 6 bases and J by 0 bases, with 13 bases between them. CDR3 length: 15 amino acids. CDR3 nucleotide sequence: TGTGCCAGCAGCCCTGTTTTAGAGAGCACAGATACGCAGTATTTT. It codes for CASSPVLESTDTQYF.

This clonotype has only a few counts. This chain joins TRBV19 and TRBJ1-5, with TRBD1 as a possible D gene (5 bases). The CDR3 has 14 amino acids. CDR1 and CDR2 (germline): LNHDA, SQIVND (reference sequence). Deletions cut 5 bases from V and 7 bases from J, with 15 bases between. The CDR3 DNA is TGTGCCAGTAGTGTCTCAGGGCCCCGGCAGCCCCAGCATTTT. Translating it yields CASSVSGPRQPQHF.

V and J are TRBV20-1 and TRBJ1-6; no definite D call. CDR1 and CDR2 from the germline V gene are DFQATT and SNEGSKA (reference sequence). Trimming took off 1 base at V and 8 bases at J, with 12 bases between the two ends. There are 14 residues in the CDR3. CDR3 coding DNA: TGCAGTGCTAGAGTTTCGACGGGTTATTCACCCCTCCACTTT. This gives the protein CSARVSTGYSPLHF.

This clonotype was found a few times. The CDR3 DNA reads TGTGCCATCCGCGGGGCAACTGCAACTAATGAAAAACTGTTTTTT. Translation gives CAIRGATATNEKLFF. The chain couples TRBV28 to TRBJ1-4, with D possibly being TRBD1 (5 bases). This CDR3 has 15 amino acids. Trimming pared 10 bases from V and 0 bases from J, leaving 15 bases between. CDR1 is MDHEN, CDR2 SYDVKM, per germline.

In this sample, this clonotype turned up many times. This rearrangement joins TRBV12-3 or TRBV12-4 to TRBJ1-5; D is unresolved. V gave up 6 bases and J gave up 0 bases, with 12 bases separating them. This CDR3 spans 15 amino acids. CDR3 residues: CASRLGTYSNQPQHF. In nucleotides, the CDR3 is TGTGCCAGCAGGTTGGGCACCTATAGCAATCAGCCCCAGCATTTT.

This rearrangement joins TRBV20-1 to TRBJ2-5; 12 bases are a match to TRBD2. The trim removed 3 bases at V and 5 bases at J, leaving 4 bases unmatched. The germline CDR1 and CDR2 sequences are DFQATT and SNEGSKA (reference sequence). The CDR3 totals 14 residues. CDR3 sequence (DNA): TGCAGTGCTAGTCTAGCGGGAGGGCCTGAGACCCAGTACTTC. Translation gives CSASLAGGPETQYF.

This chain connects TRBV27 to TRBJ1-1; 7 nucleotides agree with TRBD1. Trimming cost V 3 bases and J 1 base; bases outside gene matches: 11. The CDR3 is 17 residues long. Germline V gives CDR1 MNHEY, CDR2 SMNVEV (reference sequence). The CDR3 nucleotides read TGTGCCAGCAGTTTTTCCTCGACAGGGTGGGGGAACACTGAAGCTTTCTTT. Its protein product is CASSFSSTGWGNTEAFF.

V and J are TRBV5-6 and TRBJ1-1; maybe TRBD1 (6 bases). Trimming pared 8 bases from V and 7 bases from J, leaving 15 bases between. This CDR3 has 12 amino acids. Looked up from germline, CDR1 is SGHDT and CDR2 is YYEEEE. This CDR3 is CARSPGGGEAFF. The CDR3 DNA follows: TGTGCCAGGAGCCCCGGGGGCGGTGAAGCTTTCTTT.

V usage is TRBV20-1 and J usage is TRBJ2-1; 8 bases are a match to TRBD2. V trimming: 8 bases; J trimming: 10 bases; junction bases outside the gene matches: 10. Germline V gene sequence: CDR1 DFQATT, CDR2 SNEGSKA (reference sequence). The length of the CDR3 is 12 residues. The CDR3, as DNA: TGCAGTAAGAGGCGGGGGGCGCTCGAGCAGTTCTTC. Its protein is CSKRRGALEQFF.

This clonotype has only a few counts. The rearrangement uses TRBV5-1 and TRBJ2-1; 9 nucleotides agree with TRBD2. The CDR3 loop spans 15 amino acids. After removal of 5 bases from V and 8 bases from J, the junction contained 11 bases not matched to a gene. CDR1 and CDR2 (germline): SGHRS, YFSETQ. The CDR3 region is CASSNSGGGSDEQFF. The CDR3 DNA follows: TGCGCCAGCAGTAATAGCGGGGGTGGTTCAGATGAGCAGTTCTTC.

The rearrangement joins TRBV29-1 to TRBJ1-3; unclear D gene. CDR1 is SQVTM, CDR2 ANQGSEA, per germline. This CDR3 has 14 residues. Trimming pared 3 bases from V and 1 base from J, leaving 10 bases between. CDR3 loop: CSVDSVGSGNTIYF. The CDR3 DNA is TGCAGCGTTGATTCTGTGGGTTCTGGAAACACCATATATTTT.

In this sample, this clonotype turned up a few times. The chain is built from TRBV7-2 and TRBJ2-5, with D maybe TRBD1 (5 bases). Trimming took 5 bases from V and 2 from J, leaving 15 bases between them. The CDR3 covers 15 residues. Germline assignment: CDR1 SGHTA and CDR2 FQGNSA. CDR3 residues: CASSLGAPMQETQYF. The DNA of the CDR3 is TGTGCCAGCAGCCTAGGGGCCCCGATGCAAGAGACCCAGTACTTC.

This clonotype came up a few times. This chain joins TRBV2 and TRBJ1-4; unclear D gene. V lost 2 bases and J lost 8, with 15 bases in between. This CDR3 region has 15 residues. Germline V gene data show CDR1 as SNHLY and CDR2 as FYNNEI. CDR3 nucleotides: TGTGCCAGCAGTGAAACAAGGGCTGCTAGGGAAAAACTGTTTTTT. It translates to CASSETRAAREKLFF.

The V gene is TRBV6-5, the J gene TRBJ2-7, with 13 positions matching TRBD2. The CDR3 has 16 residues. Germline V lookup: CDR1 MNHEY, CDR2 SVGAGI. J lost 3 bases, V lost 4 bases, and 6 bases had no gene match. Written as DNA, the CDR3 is TGTGCCAGCAGTTCTATGGGACTAGCGGGACGCTACGAGCAGTACTTC. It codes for CASSSMGLAGRYEQYF.

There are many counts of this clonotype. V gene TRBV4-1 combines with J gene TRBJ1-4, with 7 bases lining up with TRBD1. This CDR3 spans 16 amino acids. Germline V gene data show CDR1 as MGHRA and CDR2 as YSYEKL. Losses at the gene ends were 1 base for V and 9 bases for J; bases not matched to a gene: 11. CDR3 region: CASSQAGGTASQKLFF. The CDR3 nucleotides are TGCGCCAGCAGCCAAGCCGGGGGGACAGCAAGCCAAAAACTGTTTTTT.

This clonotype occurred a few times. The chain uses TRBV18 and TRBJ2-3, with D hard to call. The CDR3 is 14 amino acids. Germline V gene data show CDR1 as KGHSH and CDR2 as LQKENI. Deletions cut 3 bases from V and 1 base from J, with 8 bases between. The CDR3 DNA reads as TGTGCCAGCTCACCTTGGCCAGGCACAGATACGCAGTATTTT. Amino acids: CASSPWPGTDTQYF.

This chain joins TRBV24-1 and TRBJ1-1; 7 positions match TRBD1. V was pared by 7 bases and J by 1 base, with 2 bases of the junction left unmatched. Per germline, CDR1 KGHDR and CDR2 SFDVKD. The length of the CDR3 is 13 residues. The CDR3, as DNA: TGTGCCACCAGACAGGGGTGGAACACTGAAGCTTTCTTT. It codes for CATRQGWNTEAFF.